This T cell receptor beta chain appears in the sequencing data of a study of monozygotic twins with inflammatory bowel disease. The CDR3 spans 15 residues. Germline V gives CDR1 DFQATT, CDR2 SNEGSKA (reference sequence). A remark on this clonotype: The antigen is not known.

The total RNA came straight from whole blood, and T cells were not sorted beforehand. cDNA encoding TCRalpha and TCRbeta underwent two nested PCRs of roughly 15 and 9 cycles, each of which was followed by bead purification. With the 5' RACE reads reprocessed, TCRdb shows one record per CDR3 protein and no DNA. Here the sample table reports 330,000 or so distinct CDR3 sequences. Study observations and caveats: Clonotype sharing was lower in IBD patients than healthy twins, most markedly with disease activity. TCRbeta diversity (inverse Simpson) was lower in IBD patients than in healthy co-twins.

This receptor was identified in a human donor with ulcerative colitis or Crohn's disease, or a healthy co-twin of an affected twin (not recorded which). Sequencing was done on a sample of blood. The chain links TRBV20-1 to TRBJ1-2. The CDR3 is CSARGIEGGHYGYTF.